Below, 2 T cell receptor beta chains from the same sample are listed, as sequenced in a study of blood T cell repertoires in COVID-19. The assay was immunoSEQ multiplex PCR, and TCRdb's table has in-frame clones only and misses some. Altogether more than 45,000 clones are present, about 86% being singletons, with the ten largest covering just under 3%. The sample comprised peripheral blood. The origin of the receptors is a woman older than 75 with acute or convalescent COVID-19.

This clone came up a few times. The CDR3 spells CASSETVGGEAYGYTF. The CDR3 DNA is TGTGCCAGCAGTGAAACGGTAGGGGGAGAAGCCTATGGCTACACCTTC. The V and J genes are TRBV2 and TRBJ1-2; maybe TRBD1 (6 bases). Germline loops: CDR1 SNHLY, CDR2 FYNNEI. Trimming removed 2 bases at V and 4 bases at J, with 17 bases between. The CDR3 loop spans 16 amino acids.

The V gene is TRBV4-1, the J gene TRBJ1-5, with TRBD1 matching over 9 bases. Trimming cost V 0 bases and J 6 bases; bases outside gene matches: 9. In germline, CDR1 is MGHRA, CDR2 YSYEKL. The CDR3 is 17 amino acids. CDR3 bases: TGCGCCAGCAGCCAAGATACGGGGACAGGGTTCTCTCAGCCCCAGCATTTT. It is translated as CASSQDTGTGFSQPQHF.